This T cell receptor beta chain appears in the sequencing data of a study of blood T cell repertoires in COVID-19. Self-reported history from a screening survey and questionnaire set each donor's cohort. This CDR3 is built from 15 residues. Germline CDR1 LGHNA, CDR2 YSLEER. Trimming cost V 0 bases and J 12 bases, with 18 bases left between them. Assay: immunoSEQ multiplex PCR; the TCRdb copy retains only in-frame clones and omits some. The profile covers about 160,000 clones, with approximately 90% appearing a single time and about 6.3% taken by the ten largest. Sequencing was done on a sample of PBMCs or T cells enriched from blood (not recorded which). This TCR came from a woman in her fifties or sixties who had recovered from COVID-19. This sequence joins TRBV4-3 and TRBJ2-1, with a tentative D call TRBD2 (5 bases). The CDR3 region is CASSQDRARETWQFF. Written as DNA, the CDR3 is TGCGCCAGCAGCCAAGATCGTGCGAGGGAAACGTGGCAGTTCTTC.